This TCR beta chain is from a study of cytomegalovirus exposure and HLA in healthy donors. At the level of the study: Most donors, approximately 82% of 350 to 450 genotyped, fell in the Caucasian-associated ancestry cluster.

General observations from the study: Cytomegalovirus association was listed for about 150 TCR beta chains.

It was with 60 Vbeta and 13 Jbeta primers that the PCR ran. Assay used: immunoSEQ multiplex PCR; TCRdb lists only in-frame clones, some missing. Of 59,000 or so clones listed, over 75% are singletons. To note about this clone: Its antigen is as yet unknown.

The receptor comes from a female donor in good health and CMV-seronegative. Source material: PBMCs.

CDR3 DNA sequence: TGCGCCAGCAGCCCGGGACTAGCGGCAAACGAGCAGTACTTC. Protein product: CASSPGLAANEQYF. This rearrangement joins TRBV4-1 to TRBJ2-5, with 11 bases matching TRBD2. The J call may be mistaken, given a closer DNA end match to TRBJ2-7. The CDR3 totals 14 residues. Germline-derived CDR1 and CDR2 are MGHRA and YSYEKL.